Following are 32 T cell receptor beta chains from one sample sequenced in a study of blood T cells in healthy people across ages. Primers used in a second PCR of about 7 to 12 cycles were a sample-barcoded 5' primer and a J-beta primer mix. Each CDR3 protein gets one entry after TCRdb re-called the 5' RACE reads with MiXCR. The repertoire includes hundreds of thousands of distinct CDR3 sequences, around 50% of them detected once, and about 14% sits in the top ten. Sequencing input: blood. The receptors stem from a woman older than 75 in good health.

V is TRBV20-1 and J is TRBJ1-4; no clear D gene. V lost 3 bases to trimming and J lost 6 bases, with 17 bases between them. Germline CDR1 reads DFQATT; CDR2 reads SNEGSKA (reference sequence). This CDR3 region has 15 residues. In DNA form, the CDR3 reads TGCAGTGCTAGCAACCGACGCCTATCATATGAAAAACTGTTTTTT. Translation gives CSASNRRLSYEKLFF.

The chain is built from TRBV5-1 and TRBJ1-1; D not resolved. Trimming removed 4 bases from V and 6 bases from J, with 10 bases in between. Germline V gene data show CDR1 as SGHRS and CDR2 as YFSETQ. The CDR3 totals 12 residues. The CDR3: CASSRLGAEAFF. The CDR3 DNA sequence: TGCGCCAGCAGCCGGTTGGGAGCTGAAGCTTTCTTT.

This chain links TRBV10-2 with TRBJ2-7; a possible D gene is TRBD2 (5 bases). Germline V gene data show CDR1 as WSHSY and CDR2 as SAAADI. Trimming took off 8 bases at V and 2 bases at J, with 13 bases between the two ends. The CDR3 spans 13 residues. CDR3 loop: CASASGAAYEQYF. CDR3 nucleotides: TGCGCCAGCGCGAGCGGCGCGGCCTACGAGCAGTACTTC.

This clonotype was detected many times. The chain uses TRBV6-5 and TRBJ2-3; perhaps TRBD2 as D (6 bases). The CDR3 spans 15 residues. CDR1 is MNHEY and CDR2 is SVGAGI in the germline V gene. Trimming took off 6 bases at V and 0 bases at J, with 13 bases between the two ends. This CDR3 reads CASRPWRESTDTQYF. CDR3 nucleotide sequence: TGTGCCAGCAGGCCTTGGAGGGAAAGCACAGATACGCAGTATTTT.

This clonotype turned up a few times. V and J are TRBV20-1 and TRBJ1-4; D is ambiguous. This CDR3 has 13 amino acids. The germline V and J ends were trimmed by 7 bases and 8 bases, with 17 bases remaining between them. Germline loops: CDR1 DFQATT, CDR2 SNEGSKA (reference sequence). CDR3 amino acids: CSVLDRGGEKLFF. CDR3 nucleotides: TGCAGTGTCCTGGACCGCGGAGGCGAAAAACTGTTTTTT.

The genes are TRBV7-8 and TRBJ1-2, with TRBD1 matching 11 bases. The CDR3 has 15 residues. Germline lookup yields CDR1 SGHVS and CDR2 FQNEAQ. Germline trimming cut 5 bases from V and 1 base from J; bases unmatched to any gene: 3. CDR3 coding DNA: TGTGCCAGCAGCCTTGGGACAGGGGGTAACTATGGCTACACCTTC. Amino acid sequence: CASSLGTGGNYGYTF.

This chain joins TRBV5-6 and TRBJ1-1, with TRBD1 as a possible D gene (6 bases). V lost 1 base to trimming and J lost 5 bases, with 15 bases between them. The CDR3 runs to 15 residues. Germline V gene lookup returns CDR1 SGHDT and CDR2 YYEEEE. The CDR3 coding sequence is TGTGCCAGCAGCTTGTCTGGGGGCGCATGGACTGAAGCTTTCTTT. Its protein product is CASSLSGGAWTEAFF.

The genes are TRBV7-9 and TRBJ2-5, with D hard to call. The CDR3 is made up of 12 amino acids. CDR1 is SEHNR and CDR2 is FQNEAQ in the germline V gene (reference sequence). V lost 6 bases, J lost 11 bases, and 16 bases lay in between. The CDR3 loop reads CASSLRSDEQYF. The CDR3 DNA sequence: TGTGCCAGCAGTTTACGGAGCGATGAGCAGTACTTC.

Concerning this clonotype: A much more abundant neighbour one base away suggests this may be a read error. The J gene is TRBJ1-2, the V gene TRBV12-3 or TRBV12-4; possibly TRBD1 for D (6 bases). V was cut by 4 bases and J by 5 bases, with 17 bases left in between. The CDR3 is 15 residues long. CDR3 in amino acids: CASSSQGFPGYGYTF. For the CDR3, the DNA is TGTGCCAGCAGTTCCCAGGGGTTCCCCGGGTATGGCTACACCTTC.

The chain joins TRBV7-9 to TRBJ2-5; 8 bases match TRBD2. J lost 4 bases, V lost 1 base, and 11 bases had no gene match. In germline, CDR1 is SEHNR, CDR2 FQNEAQ (reference sequence). The CDR3 is made up of 17 amino acids. The CDR3 sequence is CASSLGGSGAMRETQYF. CDR3 nucleotides: TGTGCCAGCAGCTTAGGCGGTAGCGGGGCCATGAGAGAGACCCAGTACTTC.

The chain joins TRBV12-3 or TRBV12-4 to TRBJ2-3, with 7 bases aligning to TRBD1. The CDR3 has 15 residues. The trim removed 5 bases at V and 3 bases at J, leaving 8 bases unmatched. CDR3 loop: CASSIPGQKTDTQYF. CDR3 nucleotide sequence: TGTGCCAGCAGTATCCCGGGACAGAAAACAGATACGCAGTATTTT.

A few counts support this clonotype. The gene calls are TRBV7-3 and TRBJ2-2; no firm D call. This CDR3 is built from 14 residues. Per the germline V gene, CDR1 is SGHTA and CDR2 is FQGTGA. V was shortened by 0 bases and J by 6 bases, with 8 bases between the two germline ends. The CDR3 DNA follows: TGTGCCAGCAGCTTAACTGGTTTGGCCGGGGAGCTGTTTTTT. Amino acid sequence: CASSLTGLAGELFF.

This chain links TRBV5-1 with TRBJ2-2, with a possible D match to TRBD2 (6 bases). Looked up from germline, CDR1 is SGHRS and CDR2 is YFSETQ. The V end lost 0 bases, the J end lost 7 bases, and 13 bases lay between the germline ends. This CDR3 contains 15 residues. The CDR3 sequence is CASSLGGGTFGELFF. DNA of the CDR3: TGCGCCAGCAGCTTGGGAGGCGGGACCTTCGGGGAGCTGTTTTTT.

This clonotype was found once. The rearrangement links TRBV15 to TRBJ1-5; TRBD1 might be the D (6 bases). Trimming took 0 bases from V and 6 from J, leaving 12 bases between them. The CDR3 has 15 amino acids. From germline, CDR1 is LNHNV and CDR2 YYDKDF (reference sequence). CDR3 in amino acids: CATSRDPTGTQPQHF. The CDR3, as DNA: TGTGCCACCAGCAGAGACCCTACAGGGACTCAGCCCCAGCATTTT.

The table lists this clonotype with many counts. The chain links TRBV11-2 to TRBJ2-7, with D possibly being TRBD1 (6 bases). The germline V gene has CDR1 SGHAT and CDR2 FQNNGV. This CDR3 is built from 14 residues. The V and J ends lost 1 base and 3 bases respectively, with 10 bases between them. The CDR3 bases are TGTGCCAGCAGCTTAGTGGGCAGGGGCTACGAGCAGTACTTC. This translates into CASSLVGRGYEQYF.

The chain links TRBV10-3 to TRBJ2-3, with 11 bases lining up with TRBD2. J was trimmed by 2 bases and V by 9 bases; bases with no gene match: 7. Germline V gene sequence: CDR1 ENHRY, CDR2 SYGVKD. CDR3 length: 15 residues. The CDR3 reads CAIRPGLAVTDTQYF. The CDR3 nucleotides read TGTGCCATACGCCCGGGACTAGCGGTCACAGATACGCAGTATTTT.

For the CDR3, the DNA is TGTGCTAGTGGTTTGAAGGGGGAGACCCAGTACTTC. This sequence encodes CASGLKGETQYF. V and J are TRBV12-5 and TRBJ2-5; maybe TRBD1 (5 bases). The CDR3 consists of 12 residues. The ends were cut back, 2 bases at V and 5 bases at J, with 6 bases in the middle. Germline V gene data show CDR1 as LGHNT and CDR2 as FRNRAP.

This clonotype was recorded many times. The gene calls are TRBV6-5 and TRBJ2-5; 10 nucleotides align to TRBD2. CDR1 and CDR2 from the germline V gene are MNHEY and SVGAGI. V trimming: 1 base; J trimming: 5 bases; junction bases outside the gene matches: 4. CDR3 length equals 15 residues. Here the CDR3 reads CASSYLLAGRETQYF. CDR3 nucleotides: TGTGCCAGCAGTTACTTACTAGCGGGGCGGGAGACCCAGTACTTC.

This clonotype was counted many times. The V gene is TRBV18, the J gene TRBJ2-5; unclear D gene. V was trimmed by 5 bases and J by 4 bases, leaving 20 bases between them. CDR1 is KGHSH, CDR2 LQKENI, per germline. The length of the CDR3 is 16 residues. The chain's CDR3 is CASSLTSRIEVETQYF. In nucleotides, the CDR3 is TGTGCCAGCTCATTGACTTCCCGTATAGAGGTAGAGACCCAGTACTTC.

With regard to this clonotype: It may be a read error: a sequence one base away is much more abundant. V usage is TRBV12-3 or TRBV12-4 and J usage is TRBJ2-1; possibly TRBD2 for D (6 bases). The ends were cut back, 6 bases at V and 9 bases at J, with 12 bases in the middle. CDR3 length: 12 amino acids. Written as DNA, the CDR3 is TGTGCCAGCAGAGTGAGGGAGGTTGAGCAGTTCTTC. Its translation: CASRVREVEQFF.

V is TRBV11-2 and J is TRBJ1-1, with unresolved D. This CDR3 has 14 residues. Germline V CDR1 and CDR2: SGHAT, FQNNGV. The V end lost 2 bases, the J end lost 2 bases, and 9 bases lay between the germline ends. Here the CDR3 reads CASSLHDYNTEAFF. The CDR3 DNA reads TGTGCCAGCAGCTTACACGATTATAACACTGAAGCTTTCTTT.

Worth noting for this clonotype: This may arise from a read error, as a much more abundant clone is one base away. The chain recombines TRBV9 with TRBJ2-1; D may correspond to TRBD1 or TRBD2 (5 bases each). The end of the DNA aligns better with TRBJ2-7, so the J call may be wrong. Per germline, CDR1 SGDLS and CDR2 YYNGEE. This CDR3 contains 14 residues. The CDR3 bases are TGTGCCAGCAGCGTAGCTGAGGGGTACAATGAGCAGTACTTC. This sequence encodes CASSVAEGYNEQYF.

Worth noting for this clonotype: A clone one base away is much larger, so this may be a read error. The chain couples TRBV7-2 to TRBJ2-1; 15 bases map to TRBD2. The germline V gene encodes CDR1 SGHTA and CDR2 FQGNSA. This CDR3 comprises 19 residues. The CDR3 nucleotides are TGTGCCGGCAGCTTAGCGGTAAGGACTAGCGGGAGGGCGTACAATGAGCAGTTCTTC. This sequence encodes CAGSLAVRTSGRAYNEQFF.

This clonotype appeared many times. The gene calls are TRBV10-3 and TRBJ2-7; no firm D call. The CDR3 has 13 amino acids. CDR1 and CDR2 (germline): ENHRY, SYGVKD. The germline V and J ends were trimmed by 6 bases and 0 bases, with 9 bases remaining between them. The chain's CDR3 is CAIRLESSYEQYF. CDR3 DNA sequence: TGTGCCATCAGGCTGGAAAGCTCCTACGAGCAGTACTTC.

This clonotype was seen at least ten times. J is TRBJ2-1 and V is TRBV13, with 7 positions matching TRBD2. The CDR3 runs 15 residues. Germline assignment: CDR1 PRHDT and CDR2 FYEKMQ (reference sequence). Trimming removed 5 bases from V and 8 bases from J; junction bases left unmatched: 12. DNA of the CDR3: TGTGCCAGCAGCAAACAGACTAGCCCACCCCATGAGCAGTTCTTC. It yields the protein CASSKQTSPPHEQFF.

This clonotype was seen many times. The chain uses TRBV28 and TRBJ1-2; D may be TRBD1 (6 bases). The V gene's germline CDR1 is MDHEN and CDR2 SYDVKM. This CDR3 contains 12 residues. With 10 bases removed from V and 2 bases from J, the gap between germline ends came to 11 bases. CDR3 amino acids: CAITDRNYGYTF. In nucleotides, the CDR3 is TGTGCCATCACGGACAGAAACTATGGCTACACCTTC.

As to this clonotype: This sequence may be a read error, since a much larger clone differs from it by one base. J is TRBJ2-1 and V is TRBV9, with TRBD2 identical over 9 bases. The ends lost 6 bases at V and 10 bases at J; junction bases unmatched: 14. CDR1 and CDR2 (germline): SGDLS, YYNGEE. This CDR3 contains 15 residues. The CDR3 DNA follows: TGTGCCAGCACCACATCGGGACTAGCTTCACTCGAGCAGTTCTTC. This codes for CASTTSGLASLEQFF.

This clonotype was detected a few times. The V and J genes are TRBV20-1 and TRBJ2-1; the match to TRBD2 covers 7 bases. The V gene's germline CDR1 is DFQATT and CDR2 SNEGSKA (reference sequence). The CDR3 contains 16 residues. After removal of 0 bases from V and 3 bases from J, the junction contained 8 bases not matched to a gene. The CDR3 reads CSAREGSGPGYNEQFF. For the CDR3, the DNA is TGCAGTGCTAGAGAGGGTAGCGGGCCCGGCTACAATGAGCAGTTCTTC.

This clonotype has just a few counts. This rearrangement joins TRBV6-6 to TRBJ1-3; D gene uncertain. The V end lost 2 bases, the J end lost 0 bases, and 14 bases lay between the germline ends. In germline, CDR1 is MNHNY, CDR2 SVGAGI (reference sequence). The CDR3 length is 17 residues. CDR3 protein: CASSYRTAASSGNTIYF. CDR3 sequence (DNA): TGTGCCAGCAGTTACAGGACGGCCGCGAGCTCTGGAAACACCATATATTTT.

This chain uses TRBV20-1 with TRBJ2-1; the match to TRBD2 covers 7 bases. The CDR3 is 14 residues long. J gave up 0 bases and V 4 bases, and 3 bases lay outside the gene matches. The V gene's germline CDR1 is DFQATT and CDR2 SNEGSKA (reference sequence). CDR3: CSATPGGSYNEQFF. The CDR3 nucleotides are TGCAGTGCTACCCCGGGGGGCTCCTACAATGAGCAGTTCTTC.

This clonotype was counted between two and nine times. The V and J genes are TRBV29-1 and TRBJ2-5; D is possibly TRBD2 (5 bases). From germline, CDR1 is SQVTM and CDR2 ANQGSEA. V was shortened by 7 bases and J by 1 base, with 7 bases between the two germline ends. This CDR3 region has 11 residues. The CDR3 spells CSGEGQETQYF. In DNA form, the CDR3 reads TGCAGCGGTGAGGGCCAAGAGACCCAGTACTTC.

Many counts were recorded for this clonotype. The chain is built from TRBV27 and TRBJ2-7, with 9 bases that match TRBD2. This CDR3 is built from 13 residues. With V trimmed by 6 bases and J by 4 bases, 4 bases remained unmatched. CDR1 and CDR2 (germline): MNHEY, SMNVEV (reference sequence). CDR3: CASRLSGSYEQYF. The CDR3 DNA reads as TGTGCCAGCAGGCTTAGCGGGAGTTACGAGCAGTACTTC.